The rows below give T cell receptor beta chains drawn from one sample of a study of blood T cell repertoires in COVID-19. The protocol was immunoSEQ multiplex PCR, while the TCRdb copy is restricted to in-frame clones and leaves out a portion. The sample has approximately 150,000 clones; more than 75% are singletons. Sequenced sample: peripheral blood. These receptors came from a middle-aged man who had recovered from COVID-19. Both conserved end residues are part of each CDR3. The order of the fields is V gene, D gene, clone size, J gene, CDR3 DNA, CDR3 protein. A D gene is named only where the DNA matches it firmly. The size of a clone is reported for some rows only, either as once, few or many, or as a class for expanded clones.

>TRBV24-1|.|.|TRBJ2-5
TGTGCCACCAGTGATTTTAGGCAGGCCCCTGTGGGGACCCAGTACTTC
CATSDFRQAPVGTQYF
>TRBV6-2/TRBV6-3|.|.|TRBJ2-7
TGTGCCAGCAGTTATACTCCAGGGGAAGAGCAGTACTTC
CASSYTPGEEQYF
>TRBV12-3/TRBV12-4|.|once|TRBJ1-3
TGTGCCAGCAGTTTAGCGGCGGGGGGGGCCATATATTTT
CASSLAAGGAIYF
>TRBV19|.|.|TRBJ2-3
TGTGCCAGTAGTATTGCTGGAGCAGATACGCAGTATTTT
CASSIAGADTQYF
>TRBV11-2|TRBD1|.|TRBJ2-5
TGTGCCAGCAGGCTTAACAGGGGCGAAGAGACCCAGTACTTC
CASRLNRGEETQYF
>TRBV28|TRBD1|.|TRBJ2-3
TGTGCCAGCAGCGGGACAGGCCCTGGCACAGATACGCAGTATTTT
CASSGTGPGTDTQYF
>TRBV14|TRBD1|.|TRBJ1-4
TGTGCCAGCAGCCGGGACAGGGGAACTAATGAAAAACTGTTTTTT
CASSRDRGTNEKLFF
>TRBV27|.|.|TRBJ1-2
TGTGCCAGCGCCGCACAGGGCGACTATGGCTACACCTTC
CASAAQGDYGYTF
>TRBV7-2|TRBD2|.|TRBJ2-3
TGTGCCAGCAGCTCCCAGCGGGAGGGCCCTCGGGATACGCAGTATTTT
CASSSQREGPRDTQYF
>TRBV6-2/TRBV6-3|TRBD2|.|TRBJ2-1
TGTGCCAGCAGTTGGAGTAGCGGGAGTTGGCAGTTCTTC
CASSWSSGSWQFF
>TRBV7-2|.|once|TRBJ2-4
TGTGCCAGCAGTCCAGGGTCTCTGGCCAAAAACATTCAGTACTTC
CASSPGSLAKNIQYF
>TRBV5-1|TRBD2|.|TRBJ2-5
TGCGCCAGCAGCGTTGGACTAGCGGGGGGCCTGAACCAAGAGACCCAGTACTTC
CASSVGLAGGLNQETQYF
>TRBV7-9|TRBD1|.|TRBJ1-1
TGTGCCAGCAGCCAGGGGGATAACACTGAAGCTTTCTTT
CASSQGDNTEAFF
>TRBV7-3|.|.|TRBJ1-6
TGTGCCAGCAGCTTAGGTTTGGAGAATTCACCCCTCCACTTT
CASSLGLENSPLHF
>TRBV6-5|.|.|TRBJ2-7
TGTGCCAGCACAACAGCCAGCTTACGGGAGCAGTACTTC
CASTTASLREQYF
>TRBV7-9|.|.|TRBJ2-7
TGTGCCAGCAGCTTCGCAGGGTACTACGAGCAGTACTTC
CASSFAGYYEQYF
>TRBV6-2/TRBV6-3|TRBD2|.|TRBJ2-4
TGTGCCAGCAGTTACTCGGCGGGAGAGGCCAAAAACATTCAGTACTTC
CASSYSAGEAKNIQYF
>TRBV19|.|.|TRBJ1-4
TGTGCCAGTAGCCTAGGGAGCATGAATGAAAAACTGTTTTTT
CASSLGSMNEKLFF
>TRBV2|.|.|TRBJ1-5
TGTGCCAGCAGTGAACAGTTCAATCAGCCCCAGCATTTT
CASSEQFNQPQHF
>TRBV7-9|TRBD1|.|TRBJ1-6
TGTGCCAGCAGCTTAGGACAGGGGTTCTATAATTCACCCCTCCACTTT
CASSLGQGFYNSPLHF
>TRBV18|.|.|TRBJ2-3
TGTGCCAGCTCACCCTCAGATACGCAGTATTTT
CASSPSDTQYF
>TRBV7-9|.|.|TRBJ2-7
TGTGCCAGCAGCTTAGTGGGGGGCTACGAGCAGTACTTC
CASSLVGGYEQYF
>TRBV6-2/TRBV6-3|.|once|TRBJ2-5
TGTGCCAGCAGCCCACTAAATAGGGGATACCAAGAGACCCAGTACTTC
CASSPLNRGYQETQYF
>TRBV25-1|.|.|TRBJ1-2
TGTGCCAGCAGTGAATTGTCGGACTATGGCTACACCTTC
CASSELSDYGYTF
>TRBV7-2|.|.|TRBJ2-5
TGTGCCAGCAGCTTAAGCTCACAGGTTCCCCAAGAGACCCAGTACTTC
CASSLSSQVPQETQYF
>TRBV10-3|.|.|TRBJ2-7
TGTGCCATCAGTGAGGGGGACGGGAGCTCCTACGAGCAGTACTTC
CAISEGDGSSYEQYF
>TRBV9|TRBD1|.|TRBJ1-2
TGTGCCAGCAGCGTAGCTGCACAGGGGTATGGCTACACCTTC
CASSVAAQGYGYTF
>TRBV6-6|.|.|TRBJ2-7
TGTGCCAGCAGTTACGCCTCACCGACAGAAGAGCAGTACTTC
CASSYASPTEEQYF
>TRBV7-9|.|.|TRBJ2-7
TGTGCCAGCAGTATGACAGTTCCCTACGAGCAGTACTTC
CASSMTVPYEQYF
>TRBV9|TRBD1|.|TRBJ2-7
TGTGCCAGCAGCGGAGACAGGGACGGGGTGCAGTACTTC
CASSGDRDGVQYF
>TRBV11-2|.|.|TRBJ1-3
TGTGCCAGCAGCTGGGACTTCTCTGGAAACACCATATATTTT
CASSWDFSGNTIYF
>TRBV14|TRBD2|.|TRBJ2-7
TGTGCCAGCAGCCAATGGACTAGCGGGGCTAGCAACGAGCAGTACTTC
CASSQWTSGASNEQYF
>TRBV6-1|.|.|TRBJ1-2
TGTGCCAGCAGCCTTAACTATGGCTACACCTTC
CASSLNYGYTF
>TRBV7-9|TRBD1|.|TRBJ1-1
TGTGCCAGCAGCTTTGGGACAGGGAAGAACACTGAAGCTTTCTTT
CASSFGTGKNTEAFF
>TRBV7-6|.|once|TRBJ2-3
TGTGCCAGCAGCACCCGACACCGGTCCGTCACAGATACGCAGTATTTT
CASSTRHRSVTDTQYF
>TRBV18|.|.|TRBJ1-2
TGTGCCAGCTCACCACCCGGGACTCCGGTCGGCTATGGCTACACCTTC
CASSPPGTPVGYGYTF
>TRBV7-9|TRBD1|.|TRBJ1-2
TGTGCCAGCAGCTTAGTGGACAGGGGGGAAGGCTACACCTTC
CASSLVDRGEGYTF
>TRBV7-2|TRBD1|once|TRBJ1-2
TGTGCCAGCAGCCCGAGACAGGGTTACGGCTACACCTTC
CASSPRQGYGYTF